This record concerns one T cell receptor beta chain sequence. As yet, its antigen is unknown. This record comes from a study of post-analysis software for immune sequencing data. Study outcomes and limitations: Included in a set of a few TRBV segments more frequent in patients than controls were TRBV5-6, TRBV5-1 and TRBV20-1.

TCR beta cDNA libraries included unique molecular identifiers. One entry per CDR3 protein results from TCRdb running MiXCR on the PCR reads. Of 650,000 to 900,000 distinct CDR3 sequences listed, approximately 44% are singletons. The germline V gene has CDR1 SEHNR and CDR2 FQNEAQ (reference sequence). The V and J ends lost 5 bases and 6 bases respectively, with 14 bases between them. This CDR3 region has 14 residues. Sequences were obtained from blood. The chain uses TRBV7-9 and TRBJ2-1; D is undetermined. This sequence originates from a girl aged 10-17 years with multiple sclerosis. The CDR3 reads CASSPNGPSNEQFF. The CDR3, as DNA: TGTGCCAGCAGCCCGAACGGGCCTTCCAATGAGCAGTTCTTC.